This TCR beta chain was captured by sequencing in a study of T cells in Graves' hyperthyroidism and ophthalmopathy. Study findings and constraints: Blood held most thyroid clonotypes expanded above 0.001 frequency.

This clonotype occurred a few times. The antigen is undetermined. At one end, the junction sequence differs from germline, possibly due to a read error. Authors of the study amplified TCR beta CDR3 regions from RNA transcripts. The study used the HTBI primer set for a first-round RT-PCR of the TCR CDR3. TCRdb re-called the multiplex PCR reads through MiXCR, storing one row per CDR3 protein. The data contain around 800,000 distinct CDR3 sequences, about two fifths of them seen just once; the ten biggest clones take up 8.9%. The CDR3 has 14 residues. The material sequenced was blood. V and J are TRBV12-3 or TRBV12-4 and TRBJ1-1; D unclear. The sequence derives from a man younger than 35 with Graves' hyperthyroidism. Written as DNA, the CDR3 is TGTGCCAGCAGTCTATGGACGGCGAACACTGAGGCTTTCTTT. This sequence encodes CASSLWTANTEAFF.